Detailed here is one T cell receptor (beta chain). The target antigen is unknown. The repertoire was sequenced with immunoSEQ multiplex PCR; TCRdb's copy has only in-frame clones and lacks some. The sample consists of about 430,000 clones, 80% to 95% of them appearing once. CDR1 and CDR2 (germline): SNHLY, FYNNEI. CDR3 length equals 13 residues. Trimming shortened V by 10 bases and J by 0 bases, and 9 bases separated the two germline ends. Sample treatment: some 19 received Ad26.COV2.S at low or high dose, single or two shots; about 5 received placebo; per-sample allocation not given. Specimens were obtained on day 63 following the first vaccine or placebo injection. Aged 18-55 years, donor was enrolled in Boston at some point between 2019 and 2021. These data belong to a study of Ad26.COV2.S vaccination and SARS-CoV-2 variants. Study-level points and caveats: Vaccine and placebo recipients had comparable breadth of non-spike TCRs. Considerable breadth of spike-specific CD8+ and CD4+ T cell responses has reportedly been documented following vaccination.

The specimen was peripheral blood, collected in a trial of Ad26.COV2.S vaccine versus placebo. The TCR originated in a person aged 18-65 years who received the Ad26.COV2.S COVID-19 vaccine or a placebo. This chain uses TRBV2 with TRBJ1-4; D unresolved. In nucleotides, the CDR3 is TGTGCCACCGGGGTAACAACTAATGAAAAACTGTTTTTT. It specifies CATGVTTNEKLFF. Based on the CDR3 plus reference TRBV2 and TRBJ1-4, the full variable domain is EPEVTQTPSHQVTQMGQEVILRCVPISNHLYFYWYRQILGQKVEFLVSFYNNEISEKSEIFDDQFSVERPDGSNFTLKIRSTKLEDSAMYFCATGVTTNEKLFFGSGTQLSVL.